The clone carrying this T cell receptor beta chain was counted between two and nine times. Its matching antigen is unknown. This specimen belongs to a study of T cells in Graves' hyperthyroidism and ophthalmopathy. Overall study findings and caveats: Patients with ophthalmopathy were separated from those with stable hyperthyroidism by a 13 V-J model.

There are 18 residues in the CDR3. Germline V gene lookup returns CDR1 PRHDT and CDR2 FYEKMQ (reference sequence). The junction had 11 bases not matched to a gene; V was cut back by 5 bases and J by 3 bases. Authors of the study amplified TCR beta CDR3 regions from RNA transcripts. TCR CDR3 regions were first amplified by RT-PCR with HTBI primers. TCRdb ran MiXCR on the multiplex PCR reads and lists one entry per CDR3 protein. Of about 360,000 distinct CDR3 sequences listed, 13% are singletons. Out of approximately 9.9 ml of fresh peripheral blood came the PBMCs. This sequence originates from a man under 40 with Graves' hyperthyroidism that later progressed to Graves' ophthalmopathy. V is TRBV13 and J is TRBJ2-3, with 13 bases fitting TRBD2. Sequenced material: blood. Here the CDR3 reads CASSPRTSGGAETDTQYF. The CDR3 DNA follows: TGTGCCAGCAGCCCGCGGACTAGCGGGGGAGCGGAGACAGATACGCAGTATTTT. Complete variable domain (other parts from reference TRBV13 and TRBJ2-3): AAGVIQSPRHLIKEKRETATLKCYPIPRHDTVYWYQQGPGQDPQFLISFYEKMQSDKGSIPDRFSAQQFSDYHSELNMSSLELGDSALYFCASSPRTSGGAETDTQYFGPGTRLTVL.